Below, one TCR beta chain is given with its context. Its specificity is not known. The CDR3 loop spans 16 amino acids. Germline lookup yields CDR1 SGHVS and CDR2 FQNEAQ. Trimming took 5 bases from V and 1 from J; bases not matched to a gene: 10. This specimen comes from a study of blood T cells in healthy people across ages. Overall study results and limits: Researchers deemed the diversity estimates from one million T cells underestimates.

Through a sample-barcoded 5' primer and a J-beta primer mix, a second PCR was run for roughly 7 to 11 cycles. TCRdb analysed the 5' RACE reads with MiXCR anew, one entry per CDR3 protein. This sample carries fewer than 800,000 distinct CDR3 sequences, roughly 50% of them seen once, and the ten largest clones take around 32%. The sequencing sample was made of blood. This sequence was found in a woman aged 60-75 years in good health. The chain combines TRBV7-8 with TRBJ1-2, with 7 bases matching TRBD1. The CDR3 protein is CASSPRPGQLNYGYTF. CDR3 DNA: TGTGCCAGCAGCCCCCGACCGGGACAGCTTAACTATGGCTACACCTTC.